This TCR beta chain is drawn from a study of shared clonotypes between healthy human individuals. Whole-study findings and limits: Clonotype sharing levels among donors were expected to vary with sequencing depth.

Naive CD8 cells comprised CD45RO-negative, CCR7-positively selected cells, excluding terminally differentiated effector memory CD45RA+ cells. The sample holds one count of this clone. The antigen is not known. The method was immunoSEQ multiplex PCR; TCRdb's version includes in-frame clones alone and lacks a portion of them. The sample consists of about 2 million clones, less than 95% of them appearing once. The sequence came from a man aged 18 to 30 in good health. Source material: naive CD8+ T cells sorted from blood.

CDR3 residues: CASTPRGSPPVVAFF. In nucleotides, the CDR3 is TGTGCCAGTACCCCCCGAGGGTCTCCTCCCGTTGTCGCTTTCTTT. The chain uses TRBV19 and TRBJ1-1; no reliable D call. This CDR3 contains 15 residues. From germline, CDR1 is LNHDA and CDR2 SQIVND (reference sequence). Between the trimmed V and J ends, which lost 7 bases and 11 bases, there was a span of 26 bases.